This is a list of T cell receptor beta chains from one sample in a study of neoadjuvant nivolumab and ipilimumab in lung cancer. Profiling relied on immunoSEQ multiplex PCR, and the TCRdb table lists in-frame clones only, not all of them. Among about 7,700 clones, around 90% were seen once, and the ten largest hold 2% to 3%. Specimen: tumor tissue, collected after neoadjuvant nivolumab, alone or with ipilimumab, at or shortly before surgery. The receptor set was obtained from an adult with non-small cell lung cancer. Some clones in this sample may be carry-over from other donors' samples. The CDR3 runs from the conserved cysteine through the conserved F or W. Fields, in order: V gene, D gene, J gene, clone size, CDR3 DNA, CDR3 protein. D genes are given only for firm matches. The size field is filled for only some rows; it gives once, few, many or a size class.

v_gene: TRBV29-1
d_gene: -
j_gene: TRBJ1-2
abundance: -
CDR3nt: TGCAGCGTTGAGGCAGGGGCCTATGGCTACACCTTC
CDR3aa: CSVEAGAYGYTF

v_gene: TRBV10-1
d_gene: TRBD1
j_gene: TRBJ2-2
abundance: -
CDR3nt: TGCGCCAGCAGCTCGGACAGGGGATTCGGCGGGGAGCTGTTTTTT
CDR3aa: CASSSDRGFGGELFF

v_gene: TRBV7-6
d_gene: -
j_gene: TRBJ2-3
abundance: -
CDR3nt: TGTGCCAGCAGCTTTGACAGGAGCACAGATACGCAGTATTTT
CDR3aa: CASSFDRSTDTQYF

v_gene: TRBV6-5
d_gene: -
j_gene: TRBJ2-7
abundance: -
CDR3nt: TGTGCCAGCAGTTACTCAGGTGGCGAGCAGTACTTC
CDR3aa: CASSYSGGEQYF

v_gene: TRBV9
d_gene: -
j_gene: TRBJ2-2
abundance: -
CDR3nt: TGTGCCAGCAGCGTTCTCCGGGACCCGGGGACCGGGGAGCTGTTTTTT
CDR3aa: CASSVLRDPGTGELFF

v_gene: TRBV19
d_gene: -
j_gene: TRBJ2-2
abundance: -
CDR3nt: TGTGCCAGTAGTCCCATGGCGTTGCAAACAGGTGCCGGGGAGCTGTTTTTT
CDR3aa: CASSPMALQTGAGELFF

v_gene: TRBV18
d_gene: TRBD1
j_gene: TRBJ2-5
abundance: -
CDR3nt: TGTGCCAGCTCACCCCGACAGGGACCCAAAGAGACCCAGTACTTC
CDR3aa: CASSPRQGPKETQYF

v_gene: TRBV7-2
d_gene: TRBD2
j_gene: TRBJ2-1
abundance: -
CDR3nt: TGTGCCAGCAGCTCGGGAGCGGGAGCTTACAATGAGCAGTTCTTC
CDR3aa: CASSSGAGAYNEQFF

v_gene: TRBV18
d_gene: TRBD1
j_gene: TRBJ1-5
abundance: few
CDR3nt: TGTGCCAGCTCACCAGAGACGGGACAGGGGCCTTGGCCCCAGCATTTT
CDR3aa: CASSPETGQGPWPQHF

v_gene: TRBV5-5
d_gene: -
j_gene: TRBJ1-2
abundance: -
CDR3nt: TGTGCCAGCAGCCCCGTGGGGCAGGGAAGTCGATATGGCTACACCTTC
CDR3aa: CASSPVGQGSRYGYTF

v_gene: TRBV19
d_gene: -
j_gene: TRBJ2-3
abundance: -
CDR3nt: TGTGCCAGCCGACAGTCGGGAGATACGCAGTATTTT
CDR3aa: CASRQSGDTQYF

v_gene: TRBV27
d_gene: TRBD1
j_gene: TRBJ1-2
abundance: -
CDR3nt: TGTGCCAGCAGACGAACGACAGGGTCTGGAGTCTATGGCTACACCTTC
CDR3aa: CASRRTTGSGVYGYTF

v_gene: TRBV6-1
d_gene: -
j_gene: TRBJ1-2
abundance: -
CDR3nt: TGTGCCAGCAGTGAAGGGGCAGGCCTCTATGGCTACACCTTC
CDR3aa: CASSEGAGLYGYTF

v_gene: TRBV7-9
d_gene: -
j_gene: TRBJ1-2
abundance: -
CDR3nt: TGTGCCAGCAGCTCCCGGGGGGGCATCGAAGTGAGGGGCTACACCTTC
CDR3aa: CASSSRGGIEVRGYTF

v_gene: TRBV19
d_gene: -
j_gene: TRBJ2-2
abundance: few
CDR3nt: TGTGCCAGTAGGGACCGGACCGGGGAGCTGTTTTTT
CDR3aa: CASRDRTGELFF

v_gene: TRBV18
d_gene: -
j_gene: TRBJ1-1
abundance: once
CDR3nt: TGTGCCAGCTCACTAACAGGGATGGGTGAAGCTTTCTTT
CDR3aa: CASSLTGMGEAFF

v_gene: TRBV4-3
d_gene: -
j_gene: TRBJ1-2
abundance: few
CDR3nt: TGCGCCAGCAGCCAAGGGGGAGGGTCTAACTATGGCTACACCTTC
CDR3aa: CASSQGGGSNYGYTF

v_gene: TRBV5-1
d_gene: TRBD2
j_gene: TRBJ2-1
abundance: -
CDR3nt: TGCGCCAGCAGCTATAGCGGGAGGAGCTCCTACAATGAGCAGTTCTTC
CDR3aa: CASSYSGRSSYNEQFF

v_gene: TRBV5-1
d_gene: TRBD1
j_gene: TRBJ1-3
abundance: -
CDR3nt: TGCGCCAGCAGCTTCGGACAGGGGGGAGGAAACACCATATATTTT
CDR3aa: CASSFGQGGGNTIYF

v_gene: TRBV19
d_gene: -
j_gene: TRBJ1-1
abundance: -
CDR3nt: TGTGCCAGTAGTGCCGGAGTTGCGTTCGAAGCTTTCTTT
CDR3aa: CASSAGVAFEAFF

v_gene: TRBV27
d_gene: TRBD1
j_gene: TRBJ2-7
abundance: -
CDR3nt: TGTGCCAGCACCCCTCCAGGGGGTAGGCGCAACGAGCAGTACTTC
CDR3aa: CASTPPGGRRNEQYF

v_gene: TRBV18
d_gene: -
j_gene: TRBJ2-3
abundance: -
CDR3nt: TGTGCCAGCTCACAAACCGTAGCTACAGATACGCAGTATTTT
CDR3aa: CASSQTVATDTQYF

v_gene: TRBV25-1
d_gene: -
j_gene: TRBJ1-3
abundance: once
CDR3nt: TGTGCCAGCAGTCAGGCGGGCGGCGGAAACACCATATATTTT
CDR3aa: CASSQAGGGNTIYF

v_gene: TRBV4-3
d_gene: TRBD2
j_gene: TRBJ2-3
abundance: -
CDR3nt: TGCGCCAGCAGCCAACTTAGCGGGAGAGGCACAGATACGCAGTATTTT
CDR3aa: CASSQLSGRGTDTQYF

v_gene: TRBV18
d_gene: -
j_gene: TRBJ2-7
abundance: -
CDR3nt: TGTGCCAGCTCACCTCAGTCTAGATCCTCCTACGAGCAGTACTTC
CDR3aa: CASSPQSRSSYEQYF

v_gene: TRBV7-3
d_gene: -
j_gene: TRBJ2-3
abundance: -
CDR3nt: TGTGCCAGCAGCTTTACGGGGTCAGATACGCAGTATTTT
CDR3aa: CASSFTGSDTQYF

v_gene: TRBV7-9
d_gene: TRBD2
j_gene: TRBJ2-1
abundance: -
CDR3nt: TGTGCCAGCAGCTCTCGTGGGACTACGTCCAATGAGCAGTTCTTC
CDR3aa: CASSSRGTTSNEQFF

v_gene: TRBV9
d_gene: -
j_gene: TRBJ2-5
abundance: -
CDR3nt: TGTGCCAGCAGCACGGGGACGGGAGAGACCCAGTACTTC
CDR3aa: CASSTGTGETQYF

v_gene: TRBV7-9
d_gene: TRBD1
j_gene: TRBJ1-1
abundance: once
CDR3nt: TGTGCCAGCAGCTTATTCACCCCGGGACAGCCGAACACTGAAGCTTTCTTT
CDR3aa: CASSLFTPGQPNTEAFF